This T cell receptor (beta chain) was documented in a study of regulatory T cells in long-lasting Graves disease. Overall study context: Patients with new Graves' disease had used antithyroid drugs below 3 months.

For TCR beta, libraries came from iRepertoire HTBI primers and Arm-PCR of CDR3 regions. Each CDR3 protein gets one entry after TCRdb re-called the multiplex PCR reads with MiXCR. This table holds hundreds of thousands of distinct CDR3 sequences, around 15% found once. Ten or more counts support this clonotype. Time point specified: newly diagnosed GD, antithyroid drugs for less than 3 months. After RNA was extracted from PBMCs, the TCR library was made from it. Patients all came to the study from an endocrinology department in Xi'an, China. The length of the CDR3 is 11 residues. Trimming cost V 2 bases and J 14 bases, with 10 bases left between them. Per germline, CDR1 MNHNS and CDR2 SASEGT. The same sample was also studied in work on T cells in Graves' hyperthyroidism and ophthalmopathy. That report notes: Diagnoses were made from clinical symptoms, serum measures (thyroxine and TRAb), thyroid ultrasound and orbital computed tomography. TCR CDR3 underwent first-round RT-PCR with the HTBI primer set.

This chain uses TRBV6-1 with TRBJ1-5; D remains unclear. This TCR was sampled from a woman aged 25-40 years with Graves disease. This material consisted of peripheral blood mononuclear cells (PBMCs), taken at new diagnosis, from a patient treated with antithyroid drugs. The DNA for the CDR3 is TGTGCCAGCAGTGAACTTGGGGTAGAGCATTTT. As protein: CASSELGVEHF.